The 20 T cell receptor beta chains below all came from one sample that was sequenced in a study of tissue T cells after allogeneic stem cell transplantation. Clones were read by immunoSEQ multiplex PCR, and TCRdb kept only the in-frame ones, dropping some. This table holds some 17,000 clones, about 70% found once. The sample taken for sequencing was spleen. Receptors originate from a female BALB/c mouse in good health. Mouse strain MHC haplotype: H2-d.

In its sample, this clone was seen a few times. Mouse names are used for the genes. The missing CDR3 end, 1 residue past where the read stops, is filled in from the germline J gene. The chain recombines TRBV13-1 with TRBJ1-4, with 8 nucleotides matching TRBD1. Unmatched junction bases numbered 8, after V lost 3 bases and J lost 4 bases. The CDR3 is 16 residues long. Germline-derived CDR1 and CDR2 are NSHNY and SYGAGN. CDR3 DNA, as far as it was read: TGTGCCAGCAGTGGCTCCGGGACAGGTTTCAACGAAAGATTATTT. It translates to CASSGSGTGFNERLF. The whole CDR3 region reads CASSGSGTGFNERLFF.

Worth noting for this clone: The gene names here belong to mouse. The CDR3 end lies 1 residue beyond the end of the read and is filled in from the germline J gene. The chain joins TRBV19 to TRBJ1-4; no reliable D call. The CDR3 is 15 residues long. V shed 0 bases and J shed 0 bases, with 6 bases lying between them. Germline CDR1 reads FNHDT; CDR2 reads SITEND (reference sequence). The covered CDR3 bases are TGTGCCAGCAGTATAGTCGGGATTTCCAACGAAAGATTATTT. Amino acids: CASSIVGISNERLF. The whole CDR3 sequence is CASSIVGISNERLFF.

Of note for this clone: Genes here carry mouse names. The CDR3 end lies 1 residue beyond the end of the read and is filled in from the germline J gene. The chain links TRBV5 to TRBJ2-2, with D possibly being TRBD2 (5 bases). Germline CDR1 is LGHNA and CDR2 is YNLKQL (reference sequence). The CDR3 totals 16 residues. V was pared by 0 bases and J by 1 base, with 9 bases between. The CDR3 is CASSQDSWENTGQLYF. Partial CDR3 DNA: TGTGCCAGCAGCCAAGATTCCTGGGAAAACACCGGGCAGCTCTAC.

A remark on this clone: Genes and germline are mouse. The read finishes 1 residue shy of the CDR3 end, and the germline J gene is used to complete it. V gene TRBV19 combines with J gene TRBJ1-2; 7 nucleotides align to TRBD1. The J segment lost 0 bases and the V segment lost 6 bases, leaving 5 bases of the junction unmatched. Germline CDR1 FNHDT, CDR2 SITEND (reference sequence). The CDR3 is 14 amino acids. The chain's CDR3 is CASTRQGANSDYTF. The part of the CDR3 DNA that was read is TGTGCCAGCACCCGACAGGGAGCAAACTCCGACTACACC. The full variable domain, its missing parts supplied by reference TRBV19 and TRBJ1-2, is GGIITQTPKFLIGQEGQKLTLKCQQNFNHDTMYWYRQDSGKGLRLIYYSITENDLQKGDLSEGYDASREKKSSFSLTVTSAQKNEMAVFLCASTRQGANSDYTFGSGTRLLVI.

As for this clone: Mouse gene names and germline throughout. Coverage ceases 1 residue before the CDR3 finishes, and the germline J gene fills in the end. Other nucleotide sequences from this sample produce the same CDR3. The chain has TRBV13-3 and TRBJ1-1; the D gene is possibly TRBD1 (5 bases). The CDR3 length is 13 residues. Germline assignment: CDR1 NNHDY and CDR2 SYVADS. V was cut by 3 bases and J by 1 base, with 7 bases left in between. The CDR3 here is CASSAQGNTEVFF. The sequenced part of the CDR3 DNA is TGTGCCAGCAGTGCTCAGGGAAACACAGAAGTCTTC.

About this clone itself: Gene names follow the mouse nomenclature. The read ends 1 residue before the CDR3 terminus; that terminus is restored from the germline J gene. This chain links TRBV13-2 with TRBJ2-3; weak D call: TRBD2 (6 bases). Trimming removed 0 bases from V and 0 bases from J, with 8 bases in between. This CDR3 spans 15 amino acids. The germline CDR1 and CDR2 sequences are NNHNN and SYGAGS (reference sequence). The CDR3 here is CASGDVGTSAETLYF. The sequenced CDR3 bases are TGTGCCAGCGGTGATGTGGGGACTAGTGCAGAAACGCTGTAT.

As regards this clone: Gene names are the mouse ones. The read falls 1 residue short of the CDR3 end, and the missing part is taken from the germline J gene. The rearrangement links TRBV4 to TRBJ2-5, with 9 bases identical to TRBD2. The CDR3 covers 14 residues. Looked up from germline, CDR1 is LGHDT and CDR2 is YNNKQL (reference sequence). Unmatched junction bases numbered 2, after V lost 7 bases and J lost 0 bases. The covered CDR3 bases are TGTGCCAGCACGACTGGGGGAAACCAAGACACCCAGTAC. Protein product: CASTTGGNQDTQY. The entire CDR3 sequence reads CASTTGGNQDTQYF.

Concerning this clone: The listed genes are named as in mouse. The sequence runs out 1 residue before the end of the CDR3; the remainder is reconstructed from the germline J gene. This chain connects TRBV5 to TRBJ2-4; D not certain. Germline CDR1 is LGHNA and CDR2 is YNLKQL (reference sequence). CDR3 size: 14 residues. V lost 2 bases and J lost 0, with 6 bases in between. This chain's CDR3 is CASSQTPSQNTLYF. The DNA read from the CDR3 is TGTGCCAGCAGCCAAACACCAAGTCAAAACACCTTGTAC.

This clone has more than one count but fewer than ten. Genes and germline come from the mouse. Read data end 1 residue before the CDR3 end; the end is taken from the germline J gene. V is TRBV5 and J is TRBJ2-7; 11 nucleotides match TRBD2. The junction had 2 bases not matched to a gene; V was cut back by 4 bases and J by 6 bases. The germline CDR1 and CDR2 sequences are LGHNA and YNLKQL (reference sequence). CDR3 size: 13 residues. The CDR3 reads CASSPGTGGEQYF. CDR3 bases read: TGTGCCAGCAGCCCCGGGACTGGGGGTGAACAGTAC.

This clone was detected only once. The listed genes are named as in mouse. The read finishes 1 residue shy of the CDR3 end, and the germline J gene is used to complete it. The chain recombines TRBV31 with TRBJ1-6; TRBD1 matches at 10 bases. TRBJ1-6 is an ORF, with its function uncertain. J was trimmed by 5 bases and V by 3 bases; bases with no gene match: 1. CDR1 and CDR2 from the germline V gene are GKSSPN and SITVG. CDR3 size: 14 residues. Partial CDR3 DNA: TGTGCCTGGAGGACAGGGGGCCATAATTCGCCCCTCTAC. Its protein product is CAWRTGGHNSPLY. The CDR3, in full, reads CAWRTGGHNSPLYF.

With respect to this clone: Germline and genes here are mouse. From the germline J gene comes the end of the CDR3, since the read stops 1 residue before it. This sample also contains other DNA sequences that code for the same CDR3. J is TRBJ2-4 and V is TRBV4; 8 bases line up with TRBD1. Trimming removed 6 bases from V and 0 bases from J; junction bases left unmatched: 2. CDR1 and CDR2 (germline): LGHDT, YNNKQL (reference sequence). CDR3 length: 14 amino acids. The DNA read from the CDR3 is TGTGCCAGCAGTCACAGGGGGAGTCAAAACACCTTGTAC. This codes for CASSHRGSQNTLY. The whole CDR3 protein is CASSHRGSQNTLYF.

Turning to this clone: The genes and germline here are from mouse. The read ends 1 residue shy of where the CDR3 ends; the end is completed using the germline J gene. This chain links TRBV13-1 with TRBJ2-7, with TRBD2 matching 11 bases. This CDR3 region has 14 residues. Germline loops: CDR1 NSHNY, CDR2 SYGAGN. Trimming cost V 3 bases and J 3 bases; bases outside gene matches: 2. The sequenced CDR3 bases are TGTGCCAGCAGTGGACTGGGGGGGTTCTATGAACAGTAC. This translates into CASSGLGGFYEQY. The entire CDR3 reads CASSGLGGFYEQYF.

Turning to this clone: The germline and genes are mouse ones. The read halts 1 residue ahead of the CDR3 end, with the missing end drawn from the germline J gene. This chain uses TRBV1 with TRBJ1-6; D is uncertain. TRBJ1-6 counts as an open reading frame of uncertain function. The length of the CDR3 is 15 residues. CDR1 is NSQYPW, CDR2 LRSPGD, per germline (reference sequence). V was trimmed by 0 bases and J by 6 bases, leaving 9 bases between them. CDR3 DNA (partial): TGCACCTGCAGTGCAGATGCGGGAAGTAATTCGCCCCTCTAC. This encodes CTCSADAGSNSPLY. The entire CDR3 sequence reads CTCSADAGSNSPLYF.

Notes on this clone: The genes and germline here are from mouse. Other nucleotide sequences in the sample specify the same CDR3. CDR3 residues: CASSPPGQGAGGAFQNTLYF. The sequenced part of the CDR3 DNA is TGTGCTAGCAGTCCTCCGGGACAGGGGGCGGGGGGGGCATTTCAAAACACCTTGTAC. The chain has TRBV29 and TRBJ2-4, with 12 nucleotides matching TRBD1. Read data end 1 residue before the CDR3 end; the end is taken from the germline J gene. Germline V gene data show CDR1 as MSHET and CDR2 as SYDVDS. The J segment lost 2 bases and the V segment lost 5 bases, leaving 17 bases of the junction unmatched. The CDR3 sequence is 20 residues long.

Remarks on this clone: Mouse gene names and germline throughout. The CDR3 is CASSQNRGRAETLYF. Partial CDR3 DNA: TGTGCCAGCAGCCAGAACAGGGGGCGGGCAGAAACGCTGTAT. The genes are TRBV5 and TRBJ2-3; TRBD1 aligns across 9 bases. With the read ending 1 residue before the CDR3 end, the germline J gene is used to fill in that end. Germline values: CDR1 LGHNA, CDR2 YNLKQL (reference sequence). The CDR3 is made up of 15 amino acids. With 3 bases clipped from V and 3 bases from J, the junction kept 4 bases outside the gene matches.

Comments on this clone: Gene names are mouse gene names. Read data end 1 residue before the CDR3 end; the end is taken from the germline J gene. This chain uses TRBV1 with TRBJ2-5, with D unresolved. The germline V and J ends were trimmed by 4 bases and 0 bases, with 2 bases remaining between them. Germline CDR1 is NSQYPW and CDR2 is LRSPGD (reference sequence). The CDR3 spans 12 residues. CDR3 protein: CTCSGNQDTQYF. The part of the CDR3 DNA that was read is TGCACCTGCAGTGGTAACCAAGACACCCAGTAC.

Remarks on this clone: Mouse gene names and germline throughout. The read is 1 residue too short to cover the CDR3 end, so that end is filled in from the germline J gene. The chain employs TRBV5 and TRBJ2-2, with D unresolved. Germline V CDR1 and CDR2: LGHNA, YNLKQL (reference sequence). V lost 4 bases and J 1 base, leaving 7 bases between the germline ends. The CDR3 is 14 amino acids. CDR3 DNA (partial): TGTGCCAGCAGCCTGGACGGAAACACCGGGCAGCTCTAC. It yields the protein CASSLDGNTGQLY. The entire CDR3 reads CASSLDGNTGQLYF.

This clone came up a few times. Here the gene names and germline are mouse. The read halts 1 residue ahead of the CDR3 end, with the missing end drawn from the germline J gene. This sequence joins TRBV13-2 and TRBJ2-7; 7 bases fit TRBD2. The CDR3 contains 13 residues. The germline V gene has CDR1 NNHNN and CDR2 SYGAGS (reference sequence). V lost 5 bases to trimming and J lost 3 bases; unmatched junction nucleotides: 5. CDR3 amino acids: CASGPGGNYEQYF. The sequenced part of the CDR3 DNA is TGTGCCAGCGGGCCGGGGGGGAACTATGAACAGTAC.

Comments on this clone: Genes and germline are mouse. The CDR3 goes on 1 residue after the read ends, and that part is filled in from the germline J gene. The V call is TRBV4, the J call TRBJ2-1; the match to TRBD2 covers 10 bases. This CDR3 has 14 amino acids. CDR1 and CDR2 (germline): LGHDT, YNNKQL (reference sequence). V gave up 7 bases and J gave up 3 bases; unmatched junction bases: 3. CDR3 DNA (partial): TGTGCCAGCAACACTGGGGGGGTCTATGCTGAGCAGTTC. Protein product: CASNTGGVYAEQF. The whole CDR3 protein reads CASNTGGVYAEQFF.

Of note for this clone: Gene names refer to mouse genes. The read stops 1 residue short of the end of the CDR3; the missing end is completed from the germline J gene. This chain links TRBV19 with TRBJ2-3, with 7 bases lining up with TRBD2. The V and J ends lost 0 bases and 0 bases, in that order; junction bases with no gene match: 7. Germline V gene lookup returns CDR1 FNHDT and CDR2 SITEND (reference sequence). This CDR3 contains 17 residues. The CDR3 sequence is CASSIASWGSSAETLYF. The CDR3 bases that were read are TGTGCCAGCAGTATAGCTAGCTGGGGGAGTAGTGCAGAAACGCTGTAT.